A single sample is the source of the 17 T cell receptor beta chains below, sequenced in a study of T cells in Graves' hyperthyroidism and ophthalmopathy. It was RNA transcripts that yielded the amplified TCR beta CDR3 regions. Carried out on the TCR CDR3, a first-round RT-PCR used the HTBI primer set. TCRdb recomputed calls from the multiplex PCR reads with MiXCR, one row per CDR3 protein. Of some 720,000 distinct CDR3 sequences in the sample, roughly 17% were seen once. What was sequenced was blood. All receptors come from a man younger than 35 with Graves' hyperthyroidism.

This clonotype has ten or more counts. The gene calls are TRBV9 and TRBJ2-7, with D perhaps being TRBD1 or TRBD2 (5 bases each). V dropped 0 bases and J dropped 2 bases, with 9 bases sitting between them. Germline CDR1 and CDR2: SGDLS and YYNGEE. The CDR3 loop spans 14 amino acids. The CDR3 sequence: CASSVEGRTYEQYF. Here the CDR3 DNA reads TGTGCCAGCAGCGTAGAGGGACGTACCTACGAGCAGTACTTC.

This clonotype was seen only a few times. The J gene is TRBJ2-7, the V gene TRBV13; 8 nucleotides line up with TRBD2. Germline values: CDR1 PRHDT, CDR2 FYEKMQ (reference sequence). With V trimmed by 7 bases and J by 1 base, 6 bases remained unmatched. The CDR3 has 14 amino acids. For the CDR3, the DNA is TGTGCCAGCACTACTCCTAGCGGGTCCTACGAGCAGTACTTC. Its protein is CASTTPSGSYEQYF.

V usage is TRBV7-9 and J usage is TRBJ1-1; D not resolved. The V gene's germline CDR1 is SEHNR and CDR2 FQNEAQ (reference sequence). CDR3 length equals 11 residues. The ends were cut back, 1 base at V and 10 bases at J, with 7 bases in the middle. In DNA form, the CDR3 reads TGTGCCAGCAGCTTAGTAGGTGCAGCTTTCTTT. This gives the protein CASSLVGAAFF.

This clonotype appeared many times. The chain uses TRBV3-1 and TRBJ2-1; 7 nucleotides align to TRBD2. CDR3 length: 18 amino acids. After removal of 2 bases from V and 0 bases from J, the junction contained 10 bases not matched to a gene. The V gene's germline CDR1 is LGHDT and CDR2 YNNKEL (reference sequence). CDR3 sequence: CASSQSSGADSSYNEQFF. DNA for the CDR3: TGTGCCAGCAGCCAATCTAGCGGAGCCGACAGCTCCTACAATGAGCAGTTCTTC.

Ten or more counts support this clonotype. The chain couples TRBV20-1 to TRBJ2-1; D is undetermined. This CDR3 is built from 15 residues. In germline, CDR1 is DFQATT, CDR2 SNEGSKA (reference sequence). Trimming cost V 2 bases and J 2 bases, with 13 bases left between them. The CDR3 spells CSARPPGSAYNEQFF. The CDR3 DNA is TGCAGTGCTAGACCTCCGGGCTCAGCCTACAATGAGCAGTTCTTC.

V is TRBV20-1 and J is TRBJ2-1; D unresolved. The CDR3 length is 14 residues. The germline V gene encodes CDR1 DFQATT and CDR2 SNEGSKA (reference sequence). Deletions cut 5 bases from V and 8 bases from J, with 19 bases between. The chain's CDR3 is CSASSDTPPHEQFF. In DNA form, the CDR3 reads TGCAGTGCTTCGAGCGACACGCCCCCGCATGAGCAGTTCTTC.

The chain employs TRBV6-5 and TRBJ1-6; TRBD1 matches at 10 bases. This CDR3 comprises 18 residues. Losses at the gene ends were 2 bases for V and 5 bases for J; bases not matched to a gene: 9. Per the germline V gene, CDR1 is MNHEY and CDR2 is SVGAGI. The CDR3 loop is CASSYRGQGLNDNSPLHF. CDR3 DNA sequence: TGTGCCAGCAGTTACAGGGGACAGGGGCTTAACGATAATTCACCCCTCCACTTT.

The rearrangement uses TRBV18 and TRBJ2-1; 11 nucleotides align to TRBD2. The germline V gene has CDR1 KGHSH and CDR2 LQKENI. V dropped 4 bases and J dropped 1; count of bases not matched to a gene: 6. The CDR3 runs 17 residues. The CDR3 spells CASSLRTSGLSYNEQFF. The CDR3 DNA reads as TGTGCCAGCTCACTGCGGACTAGCGGGCTTTCCTACAATGAGCAGTTCTTC.

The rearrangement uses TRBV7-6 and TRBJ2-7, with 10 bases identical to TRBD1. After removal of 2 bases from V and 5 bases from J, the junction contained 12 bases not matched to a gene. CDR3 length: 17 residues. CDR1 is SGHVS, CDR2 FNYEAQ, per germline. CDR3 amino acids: CASSLRDRGGTDNEQYF. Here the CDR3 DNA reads TGTGCCAGCAGCTTACGGGACAGGGGAGGAACCGATAACGAGCAGTACTTC.

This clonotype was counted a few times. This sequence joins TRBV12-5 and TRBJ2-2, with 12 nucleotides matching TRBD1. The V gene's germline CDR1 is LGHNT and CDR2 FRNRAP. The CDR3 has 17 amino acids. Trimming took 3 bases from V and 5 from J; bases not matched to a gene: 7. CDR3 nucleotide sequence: TGTGCTAGTGGTTTAATGGGGACAGGGGGCAGGACCGGGGAGCTGTTTTTT. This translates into CASGLMGTGGRTGELFF. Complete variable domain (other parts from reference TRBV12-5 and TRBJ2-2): DARVTQTPRHKVTEMGQEVTMRCQPILGHNTVFWYRQTMMQGLELLAYFRNRAPLDDSGMPKDRFSAEMPDATLATLKIQPSEPRDSAVYFCASGLMGTGGRTGELFFGEGSRLTVL.

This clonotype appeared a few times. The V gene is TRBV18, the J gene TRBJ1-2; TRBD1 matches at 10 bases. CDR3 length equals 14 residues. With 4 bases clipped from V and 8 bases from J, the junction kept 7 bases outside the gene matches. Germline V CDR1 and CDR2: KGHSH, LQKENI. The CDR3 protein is CASSLGTGDDGYTF. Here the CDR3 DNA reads TGTGCCAGCTCACTAGGGACAGGGGATGACGGCTACACCTTC. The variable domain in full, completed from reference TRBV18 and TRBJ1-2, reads NAGVMQNPRHLVRRRGQEARLRCSPMKGHSHVYWYRQLPEEGLKFMVYLQKENIIDESGMPKERFSAEFPKEGPSILRIQQVVRGDSAAYFCASSLGTGDDGYTFGSGTRLTVV.

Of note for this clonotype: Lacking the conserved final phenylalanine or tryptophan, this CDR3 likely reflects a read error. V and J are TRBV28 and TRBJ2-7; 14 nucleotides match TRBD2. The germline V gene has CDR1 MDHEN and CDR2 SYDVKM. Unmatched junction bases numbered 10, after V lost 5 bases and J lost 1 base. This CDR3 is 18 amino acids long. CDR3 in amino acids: CASSPPKGLAGESYEQYL. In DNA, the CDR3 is TGTGCCAGCAGTCCCCCCAAGGGACTAGCGGGAGAGTCCTACGAGCAGTACCTC.

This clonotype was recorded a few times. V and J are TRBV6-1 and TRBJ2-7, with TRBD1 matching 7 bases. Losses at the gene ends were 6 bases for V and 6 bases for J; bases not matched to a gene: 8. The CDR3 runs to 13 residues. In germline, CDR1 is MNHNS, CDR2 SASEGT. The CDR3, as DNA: TGTGCCAGCAGGAGGGGGCGGTCCGGCGAGCAGTACTTC. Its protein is CASRRGRSGEQYF.

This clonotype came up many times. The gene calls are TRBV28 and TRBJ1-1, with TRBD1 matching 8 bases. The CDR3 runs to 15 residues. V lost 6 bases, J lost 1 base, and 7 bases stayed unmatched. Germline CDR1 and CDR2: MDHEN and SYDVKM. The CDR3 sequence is CASSPRQGRNTEAFF. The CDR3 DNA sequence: TGTGCCAGCAGCCCCCGACAGGGGAGGAACACTGAAGCTTTCTTT. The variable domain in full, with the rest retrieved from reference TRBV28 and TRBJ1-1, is DVKVTQSSRYLVKRTGEKVFLECVQDMDHENMFWYRQDPGLGLRLIYFSYDVKMKEKGDIPEGYSVSREKKERFSLILESASTNQTSMYLCASSPRQGRNTEAFFGQGTRLTVV.

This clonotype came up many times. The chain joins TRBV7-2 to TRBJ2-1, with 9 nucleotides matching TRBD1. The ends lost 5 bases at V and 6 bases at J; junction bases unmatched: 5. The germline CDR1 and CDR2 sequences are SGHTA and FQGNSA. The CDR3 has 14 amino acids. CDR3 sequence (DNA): TGTGCCAGCAGCCCCACGGGACAGGGCAATGAGCAGTTCTTC. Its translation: CASSPTGQGNEQFF.

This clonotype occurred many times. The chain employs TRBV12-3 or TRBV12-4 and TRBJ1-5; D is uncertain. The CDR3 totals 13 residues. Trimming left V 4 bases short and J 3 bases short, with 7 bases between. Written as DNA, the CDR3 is TGTGCCAGCAGTTCATCGTACAATCAGCCCCAGCATTTT. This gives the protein CASSSSYNQPQHF.

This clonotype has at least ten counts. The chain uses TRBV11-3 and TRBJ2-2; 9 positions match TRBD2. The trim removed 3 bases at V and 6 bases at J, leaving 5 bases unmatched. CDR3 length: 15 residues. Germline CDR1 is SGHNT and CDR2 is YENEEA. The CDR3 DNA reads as TGTGCCAGCAGCTTGGTAGCGGGAGCGCCCGGGGAGCTGTTTTTT. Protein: CASSLVAGAPGELFF.